This T cell receptor beta chain was profiled in a study of blood T cell repertoires in COVID-19. Assay used: immunoSEQ multiplex PCR; TCRdb lists only in-frame clones, some missing. The data hold 130,000 to 150,000 clones, with approximately 88% observed a single time. V shed 7 bases and J shed 4 bases, with 14 bases lying between them. The CDR3 extends over 14 amino acids. Per the germline V gene, CDR1 is MDHEN and CDR2 is SYDVKM. The clonotype was recovered from a woman aged 25-40 years with acute COVID-19. The sample consisted of PBMCs or T cells enriched from blood (not recorded which). The chain recombines TRBV28 with TRBJ1-5; D is unresolved. CDR3 sequence reads: CASTGWQRNQPQHF. The CDR3 nucleotides are TGTGCCAGCACAGGTTGGCAGCGGAATCAGCCCCAGCATTTT. Filled out from reference TRBV28 and TRBJ1-5, the complete variable domain reads DVKVTQSSRYLVKRTGEKVFLECVQDMDHENMFWYRQDPGLGLRLIYFSYDVKMKEKGDIPEGYSVSREKKERFSLILESASTNQTSMYLCASTGWQRNQPQHFGDGTRLSIL.